Following are 18 T cell receptor beta chains from one sample sequenced in a study of Graves' ophthalmopathy and Graves' hyperthyroidism. CDR3 regions of TCR beta were amplified from RNA transcripts. First-round RT-PCR relied on HTBI primers, and a second-round multiplex PCR came next. TCRdb processed the multiplex PCR reads anew with MiXCR; each CDR3 protein has one entry. Of a few hundred thousand distinct CDR3 sequences listed, roughly a sixth were seen once; the top ten hold roughly an eighth. The sample consisted of peripheral blood. These receptors all stem from an adult man with Graves' ophthalmopathy.

This clonotype was counted ten times or more. The J gene is TRBJ2-4, the V gene TRBV29-1, with D tentatively TRBD1 (5 bases). Germline CDR1 SQVTM, CDR2 ANQGSEA. This CDR3 has 14 amino acids. V was shortened by 7 bases and J by 0 bases, with 13 bases between the two germline ends. The CDR3 region is CSARTTLAKNIQYF. The CDR3 DNA follows: TGCAGCGCCAGGACAACTCTAGCCAAAAACATTCAGTACTTC.

As concerns this clonotype: With a much larger clone just one base away, this may be a read error. The J gene is TRBJ2-2, the V gene TRBV7-3; 8 positions agree with TRBD1. The CDR3 runs to 15 residues. Germline lookup yields CDR1 SGHTA and CDR2 FQGTGA. The CDR3 spells CASSGQGGDTGGLFF. CDR3 DNA: TGTGCCAGCAGCGGACAGGGCGGGGACACCGGGGGGCTGTTTTTT. Full variable domain (missing parts from reference TRBV7-3 and TRBJ2-2): GAGVSQTPSNKVTEKGKYVELRCDPISGHTALYWYRQSLGQGPEFLIYFQGTGAADDSGLPNDRFFAVRPEGSVSTLKIQRTERGDSAVYLCASSGQGGDTGGLFFGEGSRLTVL.

The sample holds many counts of this clonotype. This chain connects TRBV20-1 to TRBJ2-5; 12 nucleotides align to TRBD2. The length of the CDR3 is 16 residues. With V trimmed by 0 bases and J by 5 bases, 7 bases remained unmatched. The germline gives CDR1 DFQATT, CDR2 SNEGSKA (reference sequence). In DNA, the CDR3 is TGCAGTGCTAGAGATTGGACTAGCGGGGTGCGGGAGACCCAGTACTTC. Translating it yields CSARDWTSGVRETQYF.

This clonotype has just a few counts. This chain uses TRBV12-3 or TRBV12-4 with TRBJ1-3; weak D call: TRBD1 (6 bases). Trimming removed 2 bases at V and 8 bases at J, with 19 bases between. This CDR3 is built from 16 residues. CDR3 amino acids: CASSLRNGGIVDTIYF. CDR3 coding DNA: TGTGCCAGCAGTTTAAGGAACGGGGGCATTGTAGACACCATATATTTT.

The rearrangement links TRBV10-3 to TRBJ1-2; D unresolved. This CDR3 region has 14 residues. The ends were cut back, 0 bases at V and 4 bases at J, with 9 bases in the middle. Germline V CDR1 and CDR2: ENHRY, SYGVKD. The CDR3 DNA reads as TGTGCCATCAGTGAGTCTAAAGGGTTCTATGGCTACACCTTC. This sequence encodes CAISESKGFYGYTF.

About this clonotype itself: The junction shows a germline mismatch at one end, possibly a read error. V gene TRBV7-8 combines with J gene TRBJ1-2; D call uncertain. CDR1 SGHVS and CDR2 FQNEAQ come from the germline V gene. The length of the CDR3 is 13 residues. CDR3 DNA: TGTGCCAGCAGCGGCGAGGGATTAGGTGGCTACAACTTC. It specifies CASSGEGLGGYNF.

This clonotype appeared many times. The V gene is TRBV4-1, the J gene TRBJ2-7; 10 positions match TRBD1. CDR1 is MGHRA and CDR2 is YSYEKL in the germline V gene. Trimming cost V 7 bases and J 4 bases; bases outside gene matches: 10. This CDR3 is built from 15 residues. The CDR3 loop is CASTPEGTGEYEQYF. The CDR3, as DNA: TGCGCCAGCACCCCAGAAGGGACAGGGGAGTACGAGCAGTACTTC.

This clonotype was counted once. The genes are TRBV6-1 and TRBJ1-1; tentative D call: TRBD1 (6 bases). Germline CDR1 is MNHNS and CDR2 is SASEGT. Deletions cut 7 bases from V and 4 bases from J, with 19 bases between. The CDR3 runs to 15 residues. The CDR3 loop reads CASIGGGRGVTEAFF. In nucleotides, the CDR3 is TGTGCCAGCATCGGAGGGGGGCGAGGGGTCACTGAAGCTTTCTTT.

This clonotype was seen at least ten times. CDR3 amino acids: CASSLELGGYTF. The CDR3 DNA reads as TGTGCCAGCAGTTTGGAATTGGGTGGCTACACCTTC. The rearrangement joins TRBV12-3 or TRBV12-4 to TRBJ1-2, with D uncertain. Trimming took 3 bases from V and 7 from J, leaving 9 bases between them. The CDR3 runs 12 residues.

A note on this clonotype: Possible read error: a much larger clone is one base away. This chain connects TRBV18 to TRBJ2-7; D possibly uses TRBD1 or TRBD2 (5 bases each). Germline values: CDR1 KGHSH, CDR2 LQKENI. The CDR3 sequence is 16 residues long. The DNA of the CDR3 is TGTGCCAGATCACCACTAGTGGACACTGGAACCTACGAGCAGTACTTC. It is translated as CARSPLVDTGTYEQYF.

This clonotype has a count of ten or more. The chain has TRBV6-5 and TRBJ2-7, with 10 bases matching TRBD1. After removal of 2 bases from V and 4 bases from J, the junction contained 8 bases not matched to a gene. The CDR3 length is 16 residues. Germline V gives CDR1 MNHEY, CDR2 SVGAGI. CDR3 residues: CASSYGAGTGVYEQYF. The CDR3 DNA is TGTGCCAGCAGTTACGGGGCCGGGACAGGGGTATACGAGCAGTACTTC.

The chain carries TRBV20-1 and TRBJ1-1; D is ambiguous. The V end was cut by 2 bases, the J end by 11 bases, with 12 bases between. Per the germline V gene, CDR1 is DFQATT and CDR2 is SNEGSKA (reference sequence). The CDR3 has 11 amino acids. This chain's CDR3 is CSARIALGAFF. In DNA, the CDR3 is TGCAGTGCTAGAATAGCTCTCGGGGCTTTCTTT.

This clonotype has a count of ten or more. This chain joins TRBV5-5 and TRBJ2-2; TRBD2 agrees at 7 bases. With V trimmed by 3 bases and J by 0 bases, 2 bases remained unmatched. Germline CDR1 and CDR2: SGHKS and YYEKEE (reference sequence). This CDR3 is built from 15 residues. The DNA of the CDR3 is TGTGCCAGCAGCTGGGACTACTCGAACACCGGGGAGCTGTTTTTT. This codes for CASSWDYSNTGELFF.

This clonotype occurred many times. The J gene is TRBJ2-7, the V gene TRBV6-5; D gene unclear. From germline, CDR1 is MNHEY and CDR2 SVGAGI. V dropped 2 bases and J dropped 2 bases, with 10 bases sitting between them. The CDR3 is 14 residues long. Here the CDR3 DNA reads TGTGCCAGCAGTTACAGATCGGGTACCTACGAGCAGTACTTC. It yields the protein CASSYRSGTYEQYF.

This clonotype was seen repeatedly, ten times or more. The gene calls are TRBV28 and TRBJ2-4, with TRBD2 matching over 7 bases. CDR1 MDHEN and CDR2 SYDVKM come from the germline V gene. The CDR3 sequence is 16 residues long. Trimming at V came to 6 bases and at J to 0 bases, leaving 8 bases not matched to a gene. The CDR3 bases are TGTGCCAGCAGCCCAACGGGCGGGGGAGCCAAAAACATTCAGTACTTC. Translating gives CASSPTGGGAKNIQYF.

This clonotype was counted ten times or more. The rearrangement uses TRBV5-1 and TRBJ2-5; possibly TRBD2 for D (6 bases). CDR3 size: 15 residues. Trimming took off 1 base at V and 0 bases at J, with 10 bases between the two ends. Germline CDR1 reads SGHRS; CDR2 reads YFSETQ. The CDR3 protein is CASSLWRGHQETQYF. The CDR3 DNA reads TGCGCCAGCAGCTTGTGGCGGGGCCACCAAGAGACCCAGTACTTC.

This clonotype was counted ten times or more. The chain recombines TRBV28 with TRBJ2-5; TRBD2 agrees at 9 bases. Germline assignment: CDR1 MDHEN and CDR2 SYDVKM. The CDR3 spans 16 residues. Trimming at V came to 0 bases and at J to 1 base, leaving 3 bases not matched to a gene. The CDR3 DNA is TGTGCCAGCAGTTTATGGGGGCGGGGGGGCCAAGAGACCCAGTACTTC. Encoded protein: CASSLWGRGGQETQYF.

This clonotype has at least ten counts. This CDR3 reads CASSRGTGAFYEQYF. The CDR3 DNA reads as TGTGCCAGCAGCCGAGGGACAGGAGCGTTCTACGAGCAGTACTTC. The chain employs TRBV28 and TRBJ2-7; 8 bases are a match to TRBD1. CDR1 is MDHEN and CDR2 is SYDVKM in the germline V gene. The CDR3 totals 15 residues. V shed 6 bases and J 3 bases; nucleotides not matched to a gene: 10. Full variable domain (missing parts from reference TRBV28 and TRBJ2-7): DVKVTQSSRYLVKRTGEKVFLECVQDMDHENMFWYRQDPGLGLRLIYFSYDVKMKEKGDIPEGYSVSREKKERFSLILESASTNQTSMYLCASSRGTGAFYEQYFGPGTRLTVT.